This TCR beta chain derives from a study of cytomegalovirus exposure and HLA in healthy donors (dated by TCRdb to 2017 to 2019). Describing the broader study: An earlier analysis of some 600 of the donors reported approximately 300 Gb of sequence data and some 110 million unique TCR beta sequences obtained from about 200 million T cells. Roughly 300 gigabases of sequencing data and 70 million to 100 million unique TCR sequences made up an early release that covered about 640 HLA-typed donors. Of the approximately 400 genotyped donors, over 80% were placed in the genetic ancestry cluster associated with self-reported Caucasian donors. The study aimed to test whether signatures of past pathogen exposure could be identified by cataloging public T cell receptors. The study profiled the T cell repertoires of fewer than 850 subjects by immunosequencing and related them to cytomegalovirus serostatus. Besides the first cohort of 550 to 750 subjects, a separate validation cohort made up of 95 to 150 different subjects was used. The study combined high-throughput TCR immunosequencing, statistical association of individual TCRs with disease status, and machine learning to predict cytomegalovirus infection status. In a later analysis, previously published TCR beta repertoires from about 670 donors were re-analyzed and high-resolution HLA genotyping was added so that TCR occurrence patterns could be studied. In the later analysis, no new phenotypic data were used to find candidate immune exposures; instead, reliance was placed on TCR beta sequences and their occurrence across donors. To decide whether each TCR beta V gene segment behaved as functional or pseudogenic, an earlier analysis of some 600 of the donors relied on high-throughput TCR beta sequencing. Donor age, sex, ethnicity and CMV serostatus were compiled alongside the repertoire data. A later genetic analysis used genome-wide SNP genotypes for 398 of the 666 donors, treating that subset as a discovery cohort. Every discovery cohort repertoire had been produced on one sequencing platform. Both class I and class II loci were covered by HLA typing, at four-digit resolution. Typing coverage differed by locus: A, B, C, DRB1 and DQB1 were typed in roughly 620-640 donors, DQA1 in about 500, DPA1 in 606, and DPB1 in just under 480. Four or five DR-DQ haplotypes were treated as single units for association and clustering because of strong linkage in the cohort. Among about 390 genotyped donors of the cohort, an average of roughly 240,000 unique TCR beta nucleotide sequences were sequenced per donor, 15% to 20% of them non-productive.

Concerning this clone itself: Its specific antigen is unknown. Per-base quality was not reported, and no clone a single base away is much larger than it.

The method was the immunoSEQ multiplex PCR assay. The multiplex PCR relied on a mix of 60 forward primers for TCR Vbeta segments and 13 reverse primers for TCR Jbeta segments. Amplification of the CDR3 region of rearranged TCR beta genes was performed with a multiplex PCR assay on genomic DNA. The amplified TCR beta libraries were sequenced on the Illumina HiSeq System as 87-base-pair reads. Regarding the original processing steps: A later analysis counted about 80 million unique TCR beta chains across the 550 to 800 repertoires, and around 9.9 million of these chains were shared by at least two donors. Raw reads were error-corrected and collapsed into unique sequences by a nearest-neighbor algorithm in which closely related sequences were merged to remove PCR and sequencing errors. V, D and J gene segments were assigned by aligning CDR3 sequences to IMGT reference sequences. For a sequence to be retained, a match of at least six nucleotides to both a V gene segment and a J gene segment was required. A rearrangement counted as productive if the CDR3 had no stop codons and remained in frame with V and J, and every other rearrangement counted as non-productive. Following IMGT convention, CDR3 was defined as the stretch from the second conserved V-encoded cysteine to the conserved J-encoded phenylalanine. Sequences without an unambiguous match to a single V gene segment were excluded from the earlier analysis of 450 to 650 of the donors. In an earlier analysis of 450 to 700 of the donors, V segments were called functional above 56.7% productive rearrangements and were called segregating when the between-donor standard deviation exceeded 5%. A statistical classification framework was built to diagnose cytomegalovirus status from the catalog of TCR beta chain sequences. In a later analysis, V and J genes were assigned by comparing TCR nucleotide sequences against IMGT/GENE-DB human TR gene sequences. A later analysis assigned CDR3 sequences and most-parsimonious VDJ recombination scenarios with the TCRdist pipeline. In a later analysis, every TCR beta chain was defined by the combination of its CDR3 amino acid sequence and its V-gene family, and reads without a unique V-gene family were dropped. As a way to deal with suspected cross-contamination and a sequencing artifact, a later analysis dropped hundreds of nucleotide sequences that were highly shared and had low generation probability. In a later analysis, a clonal expansion index was calculated for each public chain from normalized within-repertoire ranks of inferred template counts. A later analysis computed generation probabilities with a VDJ recombination model fitted to out-of-frame rearrangements, and checked the results against IGoR. Hypergeometric tests were used in a later analysis to score TCR-TCR, TCR-HLA and TCR-CMV co-occurrence, with a repertoire-size bias correction applied to the TCR pairs. A later analysis estimated false discovery rates by permuting HLA or CMV assignments 20 times. In a later analysis, co-occurring TCRs were grouped using DBSCAN, with TCRdist sequence similarity added in when clustering inside HLA-allele-positive subsets. For co-occurrence clustering, repertoires with fewer than 30,000 or more than 120,000 public chains were excluded, along with about five repertoires with anomalous nucleotide sharing. TCRdb's version of the immuneACCESS table is confined to in-frame rearrangements and falls short of the full clone set. An unresolved V gene accounts for under half of the shortfall where checked; the remainder is of unknown origin. V and J calls and clone size follow that table, whereas D and trimming were derived from the DNA. The sample table records more than 110,000 clones; roughly 80% of these occur just once. The top ten constitute approximately 8.2% of the sample.

General conclusions and limits of the study: At a false discovery rate of 0.05, a later analysis linked some 18,000 TCR beta sequences to specific HLA alleles. Most CMV-associated TCR beta chains appeared to be HLA-restricted in a later analysis, and the HLA associations seemed to be driven largely by CMV exposure. In the study, about 150 TCR beta chains were listed as associated with cytomegalovirus. For the cohort, immune exposure information was limited to CMV serostatus. Linkage disequilibrium might explain the correlated functional status among segregating V segments, but an unknown experimental factor could not be excluded. A later analysis found that TCR association rates varied across HLA loci, with DRB1 alleles showing the most associated TCRs and HLA-C alleles the fewest. A further reported finding was that TCR beta sequences accurately predicted the HLA-A and HLA-B alleles for most subjects in the first cohort. A group of highly shared sequence variants was considered likely to be a technical artifact of the sequencing pipeline. Because HLA typing was unavailable for some donors at each locus, only the typed subset was used in association tests. Most TCR sequences were observed very rarely across donors, whereas some public TCRs were present in many individuals. In this cohort, only TCR beta chains were sequenced, and detectable features were limited by the absence of alpha or paired-chain data. An earlier analysis of approximately 530 of the donors showed that most TCR beta V segments appeared in productive rearrangements either about 87% or about 30% of the time, which broadly matched IMGT annotations. Some IMGT-functional V segments, including TRBV6-2 and TRBV6-3, could not be distinguished by the 87-base-pair reads and were therefore excluded. In a later genetic analysis, fewer N-insertions in productive TCRs were reported among donors in an Asian-associated ancestry cluster than the approximately 630-donor mean. An association between a missense DCLRE1C variant and V-gene and J-gene trimming of TCR beta chains was found in a later genetic analysis and replicated in an independent cohort. It was suggested by the authors that the approach could potentially be generalized to other disease states and immunological phenotypes. The classifier was reported to diagnose cytomegalovirus status with high specificity and sensitivity in both the original and validation cohorts. Because counts were too low, roughly 18 rarely observed V segments, including chromosome 9 orphons, were left out of the earlier analysis of approximately 500 of the donors. Assigning TCR associations to individual alleles was difficult when HLA alleles, especially DR and DQ, strongly co-occurred. Compared with equally common non-associated chains, HLA-associated TCR beta chains in a later analysis were more clonally expanded and had lower generation probabilities. In vitro tests confirmed that a few of the cytomegalovirus-associated TCR beta chains recognize cytomegalovirus antigens. Presence/absence analyses assumed roughly uniform sequencing depth across donors, an assumption that may not hold. In a later analysis, several top co-occurrence clusters were reported to appear linked to parvovirus B19, influenza, CMV and Epstein-Barr virus.

From a lookup of the germline V gene (reference sequence), CDR1 and CDR2 are LNHDA and SQIVND. The CDR3 runs 16 amino acids, cysteine and phenylalanine included. The sequence is cut down to CDR3 DNA, 48 bases in frame from base 1. Trimming removed 4 bases from V and 2 bases from J, leaving 15 bases between the germline ends. The cohort comprised under 700 healthy bone marrow donors. At the time of sampling, all cohort members were nominally healthy, though unrecorded immune exposures were likely present. The donor was CMV seropositive and belonged to the group of 250 to 350 seropositive cohort members. A peripheral blood sample was collected from each donor, and TCR beta sequencing was performed on peripheral blood mononuclear cells. The Qiagen DNeasy Blood Extraction Kit was used to extract genomic DNA from the blood cell samples.

This clonotype was sampled from a woman aged 45-65 years in good health and CMV-seropositive. The rearrangement joined TRBV19 to TRBJ2-1; the D gene is unclear. The sequencing input was PBMCs. The CDR3 reads as follows: CASSRSTVYPYNEQFF. The DNA is as follows: TGTGCCAGTAGTAGATCCACGGTATATCCCTACAATGAGCAGTTCTTC.